This T cell receptor beta chain was sequenced for a study of blood T cell repertoires in COVID-19. Study details: Sources were T cells, B-cell-depleted T cells, or PBMCs; the material itself was cDNA or gDNA.

This table comes from immunoSEQ multiplex PCR, and its TCRdb copy is limited to in-frame clones, with some not included. The sample has fewer than 300,000 clones; 85% are singletons. J was trimmed by 8 bases and V by 3 bases; bases with no gene match: 6. Germline V gene sequence: CDR1 MDHEN, CDR2 SYDVKM. The length of the CDR3 is 14 residues. The TCR was taken from a human donor in a cohort sampled during active COVID-19. The chain is built from TRBV28 and TRBJ1-4; 7 positions match TRBD1. Sequenced material: peripheral blood. The CDR3 spells CASSFRQGREKLFF. DNA for the CDR3: TGTGCCAGCAGTTTCCGACAGGGTAGGGAAAAACTGTTTTTT.